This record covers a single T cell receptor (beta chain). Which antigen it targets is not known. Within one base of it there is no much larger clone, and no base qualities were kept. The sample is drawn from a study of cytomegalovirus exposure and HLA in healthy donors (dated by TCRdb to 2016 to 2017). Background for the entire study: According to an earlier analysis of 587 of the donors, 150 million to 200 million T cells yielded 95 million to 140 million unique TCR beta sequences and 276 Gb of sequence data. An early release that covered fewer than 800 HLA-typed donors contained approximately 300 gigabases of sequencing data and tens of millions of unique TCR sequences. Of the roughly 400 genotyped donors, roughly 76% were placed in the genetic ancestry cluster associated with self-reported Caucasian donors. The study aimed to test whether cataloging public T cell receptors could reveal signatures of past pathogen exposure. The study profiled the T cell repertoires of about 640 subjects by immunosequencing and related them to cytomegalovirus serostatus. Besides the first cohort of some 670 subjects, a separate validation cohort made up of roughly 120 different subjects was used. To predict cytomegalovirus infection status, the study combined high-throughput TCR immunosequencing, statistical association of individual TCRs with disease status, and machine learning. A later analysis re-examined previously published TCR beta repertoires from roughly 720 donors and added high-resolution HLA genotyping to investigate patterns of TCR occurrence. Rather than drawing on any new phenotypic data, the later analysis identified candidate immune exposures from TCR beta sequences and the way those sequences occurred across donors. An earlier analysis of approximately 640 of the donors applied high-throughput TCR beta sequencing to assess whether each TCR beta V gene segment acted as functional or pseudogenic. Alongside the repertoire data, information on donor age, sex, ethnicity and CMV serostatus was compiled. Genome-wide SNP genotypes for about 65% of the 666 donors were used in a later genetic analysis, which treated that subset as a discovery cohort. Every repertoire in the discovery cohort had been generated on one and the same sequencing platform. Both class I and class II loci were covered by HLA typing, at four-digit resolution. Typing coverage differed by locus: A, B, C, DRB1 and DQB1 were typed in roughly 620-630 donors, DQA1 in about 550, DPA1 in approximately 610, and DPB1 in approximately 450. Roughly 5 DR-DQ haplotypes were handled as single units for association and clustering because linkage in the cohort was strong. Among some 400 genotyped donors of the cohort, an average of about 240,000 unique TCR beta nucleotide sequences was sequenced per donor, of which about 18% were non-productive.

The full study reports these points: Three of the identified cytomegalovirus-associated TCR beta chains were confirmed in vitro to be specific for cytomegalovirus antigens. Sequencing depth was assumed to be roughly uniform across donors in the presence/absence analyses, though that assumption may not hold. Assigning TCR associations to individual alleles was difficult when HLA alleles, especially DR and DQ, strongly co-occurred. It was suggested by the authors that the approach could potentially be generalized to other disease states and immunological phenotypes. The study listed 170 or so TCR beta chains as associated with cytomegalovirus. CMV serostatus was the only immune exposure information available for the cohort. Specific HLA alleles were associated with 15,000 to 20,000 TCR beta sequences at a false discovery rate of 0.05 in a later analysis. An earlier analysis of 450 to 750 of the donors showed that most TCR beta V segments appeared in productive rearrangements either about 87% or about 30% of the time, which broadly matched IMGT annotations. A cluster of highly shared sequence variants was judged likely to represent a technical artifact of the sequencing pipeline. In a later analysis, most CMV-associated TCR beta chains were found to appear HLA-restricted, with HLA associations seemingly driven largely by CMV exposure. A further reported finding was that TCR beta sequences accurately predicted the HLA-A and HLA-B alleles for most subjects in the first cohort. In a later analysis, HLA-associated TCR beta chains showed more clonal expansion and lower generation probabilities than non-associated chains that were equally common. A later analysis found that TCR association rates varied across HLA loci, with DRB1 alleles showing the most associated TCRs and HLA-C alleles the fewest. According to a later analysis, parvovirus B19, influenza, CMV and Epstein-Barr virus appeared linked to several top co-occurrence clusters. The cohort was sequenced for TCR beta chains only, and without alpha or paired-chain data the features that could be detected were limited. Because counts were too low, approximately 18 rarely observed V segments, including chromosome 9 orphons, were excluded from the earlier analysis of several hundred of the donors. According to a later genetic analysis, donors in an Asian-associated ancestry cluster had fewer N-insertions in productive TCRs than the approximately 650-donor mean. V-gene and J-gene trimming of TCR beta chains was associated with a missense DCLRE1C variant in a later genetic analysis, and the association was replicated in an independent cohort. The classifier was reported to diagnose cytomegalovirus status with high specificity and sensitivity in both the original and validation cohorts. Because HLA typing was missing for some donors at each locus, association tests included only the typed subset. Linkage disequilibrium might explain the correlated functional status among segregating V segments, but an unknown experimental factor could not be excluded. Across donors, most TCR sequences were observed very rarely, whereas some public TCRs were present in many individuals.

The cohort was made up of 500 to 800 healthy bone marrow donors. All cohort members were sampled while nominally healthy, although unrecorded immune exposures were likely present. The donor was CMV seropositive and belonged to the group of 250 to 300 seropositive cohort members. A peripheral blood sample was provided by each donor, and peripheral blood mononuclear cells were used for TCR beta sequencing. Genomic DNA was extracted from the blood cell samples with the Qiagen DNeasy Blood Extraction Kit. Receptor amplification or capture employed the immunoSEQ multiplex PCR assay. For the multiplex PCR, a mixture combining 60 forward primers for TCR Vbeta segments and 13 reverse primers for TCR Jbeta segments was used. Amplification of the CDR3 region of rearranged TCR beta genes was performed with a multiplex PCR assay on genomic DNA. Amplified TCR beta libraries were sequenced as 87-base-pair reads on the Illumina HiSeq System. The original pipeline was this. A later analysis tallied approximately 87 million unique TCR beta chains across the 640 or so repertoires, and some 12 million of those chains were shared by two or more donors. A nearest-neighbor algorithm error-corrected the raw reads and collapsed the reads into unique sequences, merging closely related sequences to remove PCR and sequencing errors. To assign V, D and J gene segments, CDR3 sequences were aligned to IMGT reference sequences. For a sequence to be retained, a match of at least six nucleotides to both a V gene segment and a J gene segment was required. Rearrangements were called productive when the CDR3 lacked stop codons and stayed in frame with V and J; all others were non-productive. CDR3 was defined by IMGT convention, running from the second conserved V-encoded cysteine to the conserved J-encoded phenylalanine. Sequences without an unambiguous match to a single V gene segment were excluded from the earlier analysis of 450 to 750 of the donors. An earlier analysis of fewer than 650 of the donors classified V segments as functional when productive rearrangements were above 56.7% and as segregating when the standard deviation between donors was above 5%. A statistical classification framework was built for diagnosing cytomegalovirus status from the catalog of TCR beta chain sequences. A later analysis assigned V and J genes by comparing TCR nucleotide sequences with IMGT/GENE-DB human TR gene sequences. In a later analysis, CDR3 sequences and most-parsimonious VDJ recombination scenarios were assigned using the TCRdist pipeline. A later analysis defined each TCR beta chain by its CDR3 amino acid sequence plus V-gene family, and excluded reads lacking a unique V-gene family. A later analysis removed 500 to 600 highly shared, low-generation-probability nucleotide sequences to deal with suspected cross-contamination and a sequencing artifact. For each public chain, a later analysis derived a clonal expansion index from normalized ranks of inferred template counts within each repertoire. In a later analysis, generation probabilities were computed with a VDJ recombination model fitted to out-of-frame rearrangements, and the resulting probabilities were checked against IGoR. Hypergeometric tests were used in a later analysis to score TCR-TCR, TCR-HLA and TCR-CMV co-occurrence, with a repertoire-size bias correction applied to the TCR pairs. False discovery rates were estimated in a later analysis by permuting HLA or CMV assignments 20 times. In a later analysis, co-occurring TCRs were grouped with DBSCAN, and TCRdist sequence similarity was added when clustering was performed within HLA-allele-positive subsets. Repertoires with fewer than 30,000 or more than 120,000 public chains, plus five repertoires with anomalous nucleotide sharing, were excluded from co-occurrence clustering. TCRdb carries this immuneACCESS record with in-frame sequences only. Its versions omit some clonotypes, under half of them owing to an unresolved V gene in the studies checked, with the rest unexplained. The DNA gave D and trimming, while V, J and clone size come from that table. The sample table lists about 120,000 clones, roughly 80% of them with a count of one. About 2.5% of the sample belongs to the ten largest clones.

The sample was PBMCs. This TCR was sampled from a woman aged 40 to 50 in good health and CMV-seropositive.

The nucleotide sequence reads TGTGCCAGCAGTGAATGGGGAGGGGTGGGAAACACCATATATTTT. Translation gives CASSEWGGVGNTIYF. The chain uses TRBV25-1 and TRBJ1-3; tentative D gene TRBD1, with 5 bases matching. The CDR1 and CDR2 encoded by the germline V gene are MGHDK and SYGVNS. The CDR3 runs 15 residues from the cysteine to the phenylalanine. Left in the record is the CDR3 DNA by itself, 45 bases read in frame from the first base. V sheds 1 base and J sheds 4 bases, leaving 11 bases between their ends.